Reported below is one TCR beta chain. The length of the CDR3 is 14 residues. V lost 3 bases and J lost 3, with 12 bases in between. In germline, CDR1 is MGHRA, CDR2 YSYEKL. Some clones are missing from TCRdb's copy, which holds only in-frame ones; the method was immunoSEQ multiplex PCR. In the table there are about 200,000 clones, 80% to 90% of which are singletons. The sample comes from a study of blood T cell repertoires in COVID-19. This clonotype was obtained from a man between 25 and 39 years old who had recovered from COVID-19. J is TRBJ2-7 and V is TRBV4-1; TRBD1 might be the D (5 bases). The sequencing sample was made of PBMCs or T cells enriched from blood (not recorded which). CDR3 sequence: CASSHSGKGYEQYF. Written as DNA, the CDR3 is TGCGCCAGCAGCCACTCAGGGAAGGGCTACGAGCAGTACTTC.